This TCR beta chain was identified during a study of CD8 T cells in ankylosing spondylitis. This clonotype has ten or more counts. Its antigen is as yet unknown. General observations from the study: Among TCR beta sequences, a motif of roughly 8 highly homologous variants appeared characteristic of ankylosing spondylitis blood. Clones tied to disease were said to be significantly enriched in matched ankylosing spondylitis synovial fluid.

Each TCR beta library was made by quantitative 5'-RACE that incorporated molecular barcodes. MiXCR, run by TCRdb on the 5' RACE reads, gives a single entry per CDR3 protein. The table includes 25,000 to 35,000 distinct CDR3 sequences, about 7.8% detected once. Sequenced sample: blood, either unsorted or a sorted T cell fraction (not recorded which). The TCR comes from a male donor with ankylosing spondylitis or in good health (not recorded which).

The CDR3 DNA reads TGCGCCAGCAGCCTCTGGACAGGTGAAAAACTGTTTTTT. It codes for CASSLWTGEKLFF. The rearrangement links TRBV5-1 to TRBJ1-4; 7 positions agree with TRBD1. Per the germline V gene, CDR1 is SGHRS and CDR2 is YFSETQ. J gave up 7 bases and V 4 bases, and 4 bases lay outside the gene matches. This CDR3 has 13 amino acids.